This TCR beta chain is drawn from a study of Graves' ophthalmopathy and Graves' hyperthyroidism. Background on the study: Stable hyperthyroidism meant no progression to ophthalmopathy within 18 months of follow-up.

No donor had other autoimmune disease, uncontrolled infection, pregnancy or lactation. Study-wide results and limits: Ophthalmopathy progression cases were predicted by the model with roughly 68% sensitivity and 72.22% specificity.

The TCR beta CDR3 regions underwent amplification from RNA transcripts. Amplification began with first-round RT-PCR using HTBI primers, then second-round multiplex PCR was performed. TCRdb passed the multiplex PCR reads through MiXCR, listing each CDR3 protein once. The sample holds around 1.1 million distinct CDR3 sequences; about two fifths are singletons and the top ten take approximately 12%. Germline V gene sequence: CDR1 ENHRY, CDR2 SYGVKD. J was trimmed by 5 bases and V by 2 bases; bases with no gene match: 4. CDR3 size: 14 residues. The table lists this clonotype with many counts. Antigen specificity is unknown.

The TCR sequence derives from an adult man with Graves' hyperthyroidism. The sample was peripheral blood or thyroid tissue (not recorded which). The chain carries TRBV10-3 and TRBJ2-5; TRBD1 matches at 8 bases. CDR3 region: CAISEDRGGETQYF. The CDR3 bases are TGTGCCATCAGTGAGGACAGGGGCGGGGAGACCCAGTACTTC.